These 5 T cell receptor beta chains originate from one sample sequenced in a study of CXCR3-negative and CXCR3-positive naive CD8 T cells. The study's findings and limits: Higher TRB CDR3 hydrophobicity marked CXCR3-positive naive cells relative to CXCR3-negative naive cells.

The study made its TRB cDNA libraries by 5' RACE, adding UMI labels. No DNA is given; TCRdb re-called the 5' RACE reads and lists each CDR3 protein once. The sample data list tens of thousands of distinct CDR3 sequences. Their antigen targets remain unknown. The specimen sequenced was naive CXCR3+ CD8+ T cells from blood. Subset here: CD45RO-CCR7+CD27+CD95- naive CD8+ T cells expressing CXCR3 (TNR3+). Every receptor here comes from a human donor in good health. Some clones in this sample may be carry-over from other donors' samples.

This chain connects TRBV27 to TRBJ1-1; TCRdb's D gene call, TRBD1, goes unchecked for lack of DNA. Germline lookup yields CDR1 MNHEY and CDR2 SMNVEV (reference sequence). The CDR3 consists of 16 residues. CDR3: CASSLSTTGVDTEAFF.

The genes are TRBV7-8 and TRBJ2-1; with no DNA, the TCRdb D assignment of TRBD1 cannot be verified. The germline V gene has CDR1 SGHVS and CDR2 FQNEAQ. CDR3 size: 16 residues. CDR3 region: CASSLMTGTGTNEQFF.

The genes are TRBV4-3 and TRBJ2-5; TCRdb designates TRBD2, a call that cannot be tested without DNA. The CDR3 is 16 residues long. Germline CDR1 reads LGHNA; CDR2 reads YSLEER. CDR3 loop: CASSQSLAGDQETQYF.

The chain has TRBV29-1 and TRBJ1-2; TCRdb's assignment of TRBD1 cannot be checked, as there is no DNA. CDR1 SQVTM and CDR2 ANQGSEA come from the germline V gene. The CDR3 loop spans 14 amino acids. The CDR3 loop reads CSVEEQDRFYGYTF. Filled out from reference TRBV29-1 and TRBJ1-2, the complete variable domain reads SAVISQKPSRDICQRGTSLTIQCQVDSQVTMMFWYRQQPGQSLTLIATANQGSEATYESGFVIDKFPISRPNLTFSTLTVSNMSPEDSSIYLCSVEEQDRFYGYTFGSGTRLTVV.

This rearrangement joins TRBV3-1 to TRBJ2-1; checking the TCRdb D call of TRBD2 is not possible without DNA. The germline V gene has CDR1 LGHDT and CDR2 YNNKEL (reference sequence). This CDR3 has 17 amino acids. The CDR3 is CASSQVSRIRSYNEQFF.